The 3 T cell receptor beta chains presented below share a single source sample, sequenced in a study of regulatory T cells in long-lasting Graves disease. Time point noted: persistent/refractory GD, antithyroid drugs over 5 years with positive TRAb. Scientists built the TCR library using RNA that was extracted from PBMCs. Assembly of TCR beta libraries relied on iRepertoire HTBI primers together with Arm-PCR of CDR3 regions. TCRdb ran MiXCR on the multiplex PCR reads and lists one entry per CDR3 protein. There are 400,000 or so distinct CDR3 sequences in the sample; roughly 20% occur only once, and about a fifth lies in the top ten. The specimen was peripheral blood mononuclear cells (PBMCs), collected when the disease was refractory, from a patient treated with antithyroid drugs. Every receptor here comes from a female donor with Graves disease.

Many counts were recorded for this clonotype. This sequence joins TRBV2 and TRBJ1-5; 7 bases line up with TRBD1. From germline, CDR1 is SNHLY and CDR2 FYNNEI. The junction had 3 bases not matched to a gene; V was cut back by 4 bases and J by 0 bases. The CDR3 is 15 amino acids. The CDR3 DNA is TGTGCCAGCAGTGGGGGGACAGTTAGCAATCAGCCCCAGCATTTT. It translates to CASSGGTVSNQPQHF.

This clonotype was recorded at least ten times. This rearrangement joins TRBV10-3 to TRBJ1-2; 11 bases align to TRBD1. The V gene end was trimmed by 5 bases and the J gene end by 8 bases; junction bases not matched to a gene: 7. Looked up from germline, CDR1 is ENHRY and CDR2 is SYGVKD. The length of the CDR3 is 14 residues. The chain's CDR3 is CAISSGTGGNGYTF. The DNA for the CDR3 is TGTGCCATCAGTTCCGGGACAGGGGGTAACGGCTACACCTTC.

This chain connects TRBV6-1 to TRBJ2-2, with TRBD2 matching 12 bases. V dropped 6 bases and J dropped 0; count of bases not matched to a gene: 2. Germline values: CDR1 MNHNS, CDR2 SASEGT. This CDR3 spans 16 amino acids. CDR3 DNA sequence: TGTGCCAGCAGGCGGACTAGCGGGACGAACACCGGGGAGCTGTTTTTT. Encoded protein: CASRRTSGTNTGELFF.